The 18 T cell receptor beta chains listed next were all sequenced from one sample in a study of T cell changes during pregnancy in multiple sclerosis. The assay was immunoSEQ multiplex PCR, and TCRdb's table has in-frame clones only and misses some. The table has roughly 86,000 clones, 85% to 95% seen once. The material was peripheral blood, obtained in the first trimester of pregnancy. The origin of the receptors is a female donor with multiple sclerosis, enrolled in a pregnancy study.

This clone has at least ten counts. The rearrangement uses TRBV2 and TRBJ1-5, with 9 bases that match TRBD1. The CDR3 spans 19 residues. The germline gives CDR1 SNHLY, CDR2 FYNNEI. V shed 0 bases, J shed 0 bases, and the junction held 9 bases outside the gene matches. CDR3 residues: CASSEALRDRAYSNQPQHF. CDR3 DNA sequence: TGTGCCAGCAGTGAAGCGCTGAGGGACAGGGCTTATAGCAATCAGCCCCAGCATTTT. The whole variable domain, remainder taken from reference TRBV2 and TRBJ1-5, is EPEVTQTPSHQVTQMGQEVILRCVPISNHLYFYWYRQILGQKVEFLVSFYNNEISEKSEIFDDQFSVERPDGSNFTLKIRSTKLEDSAMYFCASSEALRDRAYSNQPQHFGDGTRLSIL.

The rearrangement links TRBV28 to TRBJ1-2; 8 bases fit TRBD1. V lost 4 bases and J lost 8; bases outside the gene matches: 9. Germline loops: CDR1 MDHEN, CDR2 SYDVKM. The CDR3 length is 14 residues. The CDR3 reads CASSSSGGWRGYTF. As DNA, the CDR3 is TGTGCCAGCAGTTCCTCAGGGGGCTGGAGAGGCTACACCTTC.

This clone was seen once. The genes are TRBV6-4 and TRBJ1-1; no definite D call. The CDR3 has 15 amino acids. Germline V gene sequence: CDR1 MRHNA, CDR2 SNTAGT. The V end was cut by 3 bases, the J end by 9 bases, with 20 bases between. The CDR3 bases are TGTGCCAGCAGTGAGGGCGCAACTACAAGCGGACAAGCTTTCTTT. It encodes CASSEGATTSGQAFF.

The chain is built from TRBV6-5 and TRBJ1-2; 7 positions match TRBD1. J lost 0 bases, V lost 6 bases, and 7 bases had no gene match. The CDR3 is made up of 15 amino acids. CDR1 is MNHEY, CDR2 SVGAGI, per germline. The CDR3 nucleotides are TGTGCCAGCAGGCGAGGACAGGTTACTAACTATGGCTACACCTTC. This encodes CASRRGQVTNYGYTF.

The gene calls are TRBV10-3 and TRBJ2-5; weak D call: TRBD2 (6 bases). The CDR3 length is 12 residues. The germline gives CDR1 ENHRY, CDR2 SYGVKD. Deletions cut 2 bases from V and 7 bases from J, with 8 bases between. The CDR3 nucleotides read TGTGCCATCAGTGAGGGGGGGAGGACCCAGTACTTC. Amino acids: CAISEGGRTQYF.

V is TRBV2 and J is TRBJ2-3, with D perhaps TRBD1 (6 bases). CDR1 and CDR2 from the germline V gene are SNHLY and FYNNEI. CDR3 size: 13 residues. Deletions cut 8 bases from V and 0 bases from J, with 9 bases between. The CDR3 region has the DNA TGTGCCAGCCGGGACATTAGCACAGATACGCAGTATTTT. Amino acid sequence: CASRDISTDTQYF.

The chain combines TRBV6-1 with TRBJ2-7, with D unclear. Germline loops: CDR1 MNHNS, CDR2 SASEGT. The CDR3 totals 15 residues. Trimming removed 6 bases at V and 0 bases at J, with 15 bases between. CDR3 DNA sequence: TGTGCCAGCAGCGAGACCGACACTCGCTCCTACGAGCAGTACTTC. Its protein is CASSETDTRSYEQYF.

J is TRBJ2-2 and V is TRBV6-5; D might be TRBD1 (5 bases). Trimming stripped 0 bases from V and 1 base from J, with 9 bases between. Germline CDR1 reads MNHEY; CDR2 reads SVGAGI. This CDR3 region has 16 residues. This CDR3 reads CASSYSSRVNTGELFF. The DNA of the CDR3 is TGTGCCAGCAGTTACTCTTCCAGGGTGAACACCGGGGAGCTGTTTTTT.

This chain uses TRBV28 with TRBJ2-7; 9 bases map to TRBD1. Germline values: CDR1 MDHEN, CDR2 SYDVKM. The CDR3 runs 15 residues. The trim removed 7 bases at V and 3 bases at J, leaving 10 bases unmatched. CDR3 loop: CASTSLGTGLYEQYF. The CDR3 DNA reads as TGTGCCAGCACCTCCCTGGGGACAGGGCTCTACGAGCAGTACTTC.

The chain couples TRBV19 to TRBJ2-2, with 10 bases lining up with TRBD1. The CDR3 consists of 15 residues. The germline V gene has CDR1 LNHDA and CDR2 SQIVND (reference sequence). Trimming took 7 bases from V and 2 from J; bases not matched to a gene: 4. The CDR3 loop reads CASTRTGGNTGELFF. The CDR3 nucleotides are TGTGCCAGTACCAGGACAGGGGGTAACACCGGGGAGCTGTTTTTT. Variable domain in full (rest from reference TRBV19 and TRBJ2-2): DGGITQSPKYLFRKEGQNVTLSCEQNLNHDAMYWYRQDPGQGLRLIYYSQIVNDFQKGDIAEGYSVSREKKESFPLTVTSAQKNPTAFYLCASTRTGGNTGELFFGEGSRLTVL.

This chain links TRBV9 with TRBJ2-2, with D tentatively TRBD1 (6 bases). The V end was cut by 0 bases, the J end by 6 bases, with 12 bases between. The CDR3 loop spans 15 amino acids. Per germline, CDR1 SGDLS and CDR2 YYNGEE. The CDR3 sequence: CASSVVGRGAGELFF. For the CDR3, the DNA is TGTGCCAGCAGCGTAGTGGGCAGGGGCGCCGGGGAGCTGTTTTTT.

This chain uses TRBV6-5 with TRBJ1-1, with 12 positions matching TRBD1. Germline assignment: CDR1 MNHEY and CDR2 SVGAGI. The CDR3 has 14 residues. Trimming at V came to 5 bases and at J to 12 bases, leaving 10 bases not matched to a gene. CDR3 sequence reads: CASSPGQGARGTFF. The CDR3 bases are TGTGCCAGCAGTCCGGGACAGGGGGCGCGGGGAACTTTCTTT.

The rearrangement links TRBV14 to TRBJ2-5, with 8 bases aligning to TRBD1. The junction had 8 bases not matched to a gene; V was cut back by 4 bases and J by 4 bases. The CDR3 loop spans 15 amino acids. CDR1 SGHDN and CDR2 FVKESK come from the germline V gene. The CDR3, as DNA: TGTGCCAGCAGCCTCCGGTTACAGGGGGGAGAGACCCAGTACTTC. Translating it yields CASSLRLQGGETQYF.

This clone was counted once. The J gene is TRBJ2-7, the V gene TRBV2; TRBD1 matches at 10 bases. The V and J ends lost 0 bases and 4 bases, in that order; junction bases with no gene match: 9. Germline CDR1 and CDR2: SNHLY and FYNNEI. The CDR3 sequence is 17 residues long. CDR3: CASSEAGQGQGIYEQYF. CDR3 sequence (DNA): TGTGCCAGCAGTGAAGCGGGTCAGGGACAGGGGATTTACGAGCAGTACTTC.

The J gene is TRBJ2-1, the V gene TRBV7-9; D gene unclear. In germline, CDR1 is SEHNR, CDR2 FQNEAQ (reference sequence). The CDR3 is made up of 13 amino acids. The V end lost 3 bases, the J end lost 7 bases, and 10 bases lay between the germline ends. Written as DNA, the CDR3 is TGTGCCAGCAGCTTGGCGGCTTTGAATGAGCAGTTCTTC. This encodes CASSLAALNEQFF.

For the CDR3, the DNA is TGTGCCAGCAGCGACGACTTCTACGAGCAGTACTTC. This sequence encodes CASSDDFYEQYF. The chain joins TRBV5-4 to TRBJ2-7; D is ambiguous. Germline V lookup: CDR1 SGHNT, CDR2 YYREEE (reference sequence). The CDR3 loop spans 12 amino acids. Trimming removed 4 bases from V and 3 bases from J, with 8 bases in between.

V gene TRBV7-8 combines with J gene TRBJ1-4; 8 bases align to TRBD1. V trimming: 2 bases; J trimming: 2 bases; junction bases outside the gene matches: 7. The CDR3 length is 17 residues. Germline lookup yields CDR1 SGHVS and CDR2 FQNEAQ. CDR3 coding DNA: TGTGCCAGCAGCTTACTCTCCAGGGGGCTGACTAATGAAAAACTGTTTTTT. This encodes CASSLLSRGLTNEKLFF.

This chain joins TRBV19 and TRBJ1-5; 8 bases are a match to TRBD1. CDR3 length equals 13 residues. J lost 7 bases, V lost 6 bases, and 5 bases had no gene match. CDR1 and CDR2 from the germline V gene are LNHDA and SQIVND (reference sequence). The CDR3 region has the DNA TGTGCCAGTAGACGGACAGGGACCCAGCCCCAGCATTTT. Its protein product is CASRRTGTQPQHF.